This T cell receptor (beta chain) comes out of a study of blood T cell repertoires in COVID-19. About the research overall: COVID-19 samples collected from the United States, Italy and Spain covered acute and convalescent phases.

The protocol was immunoSEQ multiplex PCR, while the TCRdb copy is restricted to in-frame clones and leaves out a portion. The table includes roughly 400,000 clones, 88% detected once. There are 14 residues in the CDR3. Germline CDR1 LGHDT, CDR2 YNNKEL (reference sequence). V shed 1 base and J 6 bases; nucleotides not matched to a gene: 4. The sample was PBMCs or T cells enriched from blood (not recorded which). The chain carries TRBV3-1 (or the pseudogene TRBV3-2) and TRBJ2-7; the match to TRBD2 covers 9 bases. The sequence was collected from a woman between 18 and 30 years old who had been exposed to COVID-19. Here the CDR3 DNA reads TGTGCCAGCAGCCAAGTGTCTAGCGGGGCCGAGCAGTACTTC. Amino acid sequence: CASSQVSSGAEQYF.